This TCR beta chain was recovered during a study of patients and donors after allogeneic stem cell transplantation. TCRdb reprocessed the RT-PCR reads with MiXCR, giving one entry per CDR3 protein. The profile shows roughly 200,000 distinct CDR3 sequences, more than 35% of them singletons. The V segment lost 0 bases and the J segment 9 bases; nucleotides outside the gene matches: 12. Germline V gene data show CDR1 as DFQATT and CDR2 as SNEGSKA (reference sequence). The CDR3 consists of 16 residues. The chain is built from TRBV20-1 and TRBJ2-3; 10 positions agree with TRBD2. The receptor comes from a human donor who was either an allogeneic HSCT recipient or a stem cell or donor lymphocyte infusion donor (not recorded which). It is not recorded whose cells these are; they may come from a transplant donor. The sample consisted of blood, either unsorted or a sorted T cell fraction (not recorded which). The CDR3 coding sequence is TGCAGTGCTAGAGAGGCAAAAGGGACTAGCGAGTTGACGCAGTATTTT. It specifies CSAREAKGTSELTQYF.